The 8 T cell receptor beta chains listed next were all sequenced from one sample in a study of cytomegalovirus exposure and HLA in healthy donors. Primers: 60 Vbeta forward and 13 Jbeta reverse. Generated by immunoSEQ multiplex PCR, the TCRdb table keeps only in-frame clones and is missing some. The sample lists 150,000 or so clones, about 80% occurring once. Sample: PBMCs. These receptors all come from a man under 40 in good health and CMV-seropositive.

V usage is TRBV28 and J usage is TRBJ2-3, with 7 nucleotides matching TRBD2. The CDR3 is 16 residues long. Germline CDR1 reads MDHEN; CDR2 reads SYDVKM. V shed 9 bases, J shed 2 bases, and the junction held 14 bases outside the gene matches. CDR3 region: CASNYRGAGPTDTQYF. The CDR3 nucleotides are TGTGCCAGTAATTATAGGGGAGCGGGACCCACAGATACGCAGTATTTT.

The genes are TRBV7-8 and TRBJ2-4; D is perhaps TRBD1 (6 bases). The V end lost 4 bases, the J end lost 0 bases, and 16 bases lay between the germline ends. The CDR3 extends over 17 amino acids. CDR1 is SGHVS, CDR2 FQNEAQ, per germline. CDR3 loop: CASSYRQGPLAKNIQYF. The CDR3 bases are TGTGCCAGCAGCTATCGGCAGGGGCCACTAGCCAAAAACATTCAGTACTTC.

The V gene is TRBV4-1, the J gene TRBJ2-7; D is perhaps TRBD2 (6 bases). Deletions cut 0 bases from V and 0 bases from J, with 12 bases between. CDR1 and CDR2 (germline): MGHRA, YSYEKL. The CDR3 is 16 amino acids. The CDR3 is CASSQEGTDSSYEQYF. Written as DNA, the CDR3 is TGCGCCAGCAGCCAAGAAGGGACTGACAGCTCCTACGAGCAGTACTTC.

The chain is built from TRBV5-1 and TRBJ2-5, with TRBD2 matching over 10 bases. Germline assignment: CDR1 SGHRS and CDR2 YFSETQ. CDR3 length equals 15 residues. J was trimmed by 4 bases and V by 4 bases; bases with no gene match: 7. CDR3 DNA: TGCGCCAGCAGCGTACTAGCGGGATTAGCAGAGACCCAGTACTTC. It encodes CASSVLAGLAETQYF.

This clone was seen more than once but under ten times. J is TRBJ2-7 and V is TRBV6-6; 7 bases fit TRBD1. CDR1 and CDR2 from the germline V gene are MNHNY and SVGAGI (reference sequence). V lost 5 bases and J lost 2; bases outside the gene matches: 9. This CDR3 is 15 amino acids long. The CDR3 coding sequence is TGTGCCAGCAGTCAAGGGGGCGCAGGGGCCTACGAGCAGTACTTC. This encodes CASSQGGAGAYEQYF.

This clone was counted only a few times. The chain is built from TRBV29-1 and TRBJ1-2, with TRBD1 identical over 9 bases. The CDR3 spans 15 residues. Germline CDR1 reads SQVTM; CDR2 reads ANQGSEA. The junction had 10 bases not matched to a gene; V was cut back by 6 bases and J by 2 bases. The CDR3 is CSVPTSDRGNYGYTF. CDR3 sequence (DNA): TGCAGCGTCCCCACCTCGGACAGGGGAAACTATGGCTACACCTTC.

In this sample, this clone turned up once. The V call is TRBV11-3, the J call TRBJ1-1; D is ambiguous. Germline V gene sequence: CDR1 SGHNT, CDR2 YENEEA. The CDR3 contains 16 residues. V was cut by 2 bases and J by 1 base, with 14 bases left in between. In DNA form, the CDR3 reads TGTGCCAGCAGCTTACCGCCACATTTCACGAACACTGAAGCTTTCTTT. This sequence encodes CASSLPPHFTNTEAFF. The complete variable domain, with remaining parts taken from reference TRBV11-3 and TRBJ1-1, reads EAGVVQSPRYKIIEKKQPVAFWCNPISGHNTLYWYLQNLGQGPELLIRYENEEAVDDSQLPKDRFSAERLKGVDSTLKIQPAELGDSAVYLCASSLPPHFTNTEAFFGQGTRLTVV.

The rearrangement joins TRBV2 to TRBJ1-5, with 10 bases that match TRBD1. The CDR3 is 14 residues long. Germline CDR1 is SNHLY and CDR2 is FYNNEI. V gave up 6 bases and J gave up 4 bases; unmatched junction bases: 3. Written as DNA, the CDR3 is TGTGCCAGCAGCCGGGGACAGGGGAATCAGCCCCAGCATTTT. This gives the protein CASSRGQGNQPQHF.